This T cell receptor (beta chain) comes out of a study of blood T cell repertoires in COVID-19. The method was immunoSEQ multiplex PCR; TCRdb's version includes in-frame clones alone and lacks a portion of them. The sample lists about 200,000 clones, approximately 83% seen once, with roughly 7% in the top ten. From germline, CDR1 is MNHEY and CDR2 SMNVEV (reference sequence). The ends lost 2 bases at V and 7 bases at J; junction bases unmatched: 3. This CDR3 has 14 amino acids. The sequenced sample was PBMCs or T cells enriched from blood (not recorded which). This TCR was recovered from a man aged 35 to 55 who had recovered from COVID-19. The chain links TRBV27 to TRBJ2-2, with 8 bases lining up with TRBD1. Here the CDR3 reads CASSLQGASGELFF. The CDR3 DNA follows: TGTGCCAGCAGTTTACAGGGGGCGAGCGGGGAGCTGTTTTTT.